This T cell receptor beta chain comes out of a study of T-cell memory formation after mild COVID-19. Study-wide background: Largely, the TCR clusters proved donor specific. Study findings and constraints: Researchers report contracting CD4+ clones mostly in CM and EM, with CD8+ clones in EMRA.

For this clonotype: Its antigen is currently unknown.

One entry per CDR3 protein, called by TCRdb with MiXCR from the 5' RACE reads. The sample consists of 400,000 to 500,000 distinct CDR3 sequences, 20% of them appearing once. The CDR3 loop spans 16 amino acids. Germline CDR1 reads KGHSH; CDR2 reads LQKENI. V lost 3 bases to trimming and J lost 6 bases; unmatched junction nucleotides: 10. The sequence was obtained from an adult woman who had mild COVID-19 (a few samples of this study predate the infection). Cell type and time point are not known. The rearrangement uses TRBV18 and TRBJ1-5; TRBD1 aligns across 8 bases. Sequenced input: PBMCs or a T cell subset sorted from them (not recorded which). CDR3 DNA: TGTGCCAGCTCACCGGCTGGGACAGGTGGCGGTCAGCCCCAGCATTTT. Translating it yields CASSPAGTGGGQPQHF.